The rows below give T cell receptor beta chains drawn from one sample of a study of CD8+CD57+ T cells in acquired aplastic anemia. TCRdb called the reads again in MiXCR, with one record for every CDR3 protein. The repertoire holds around 190,000 distinct CDR3 sequences, approximately 49% seen once, with about 15% in the top ten. The specimen sequenced was sorted CD4+, CD8+, or CD8+CD57+ T cells (not recorded which) from PBMCs. The receptors shown here come from a human donor in good health, serving as a control. Both conserved end residues are trimmed from each CDR3. The order of the fields is V gene, clone size, CDR3 length, CDR3 protein. The size entry is marked missing in some rows and otherwise reads once, few, many or a size class.

>TRBV9|.|14
ASSVEAGEATDTQY
>TRBV7-9|.|15
ASSLVGTGDCNSPLH
>TRBV20-1|.|10
SASGGIDTQY
>TRBV24-1|.|11
ATRFASTDTQY
>TRBV7-3|.|14
ASSLKGGGAYNEQF
>TRBV7-2|few|12
ASSLGTSGSSQY
>TRBV19|.|12
ASTRTTGGYGYT
>TRBV10-1|.|12
ASGPGSSYNEQF
>TRBV7-6|many|12
ASSLQPGTGELF
>TRBV10-2|.|13
ASNARTGDCYEQY
>TRBV7-3|.|13
ACSLASGGQGTQY
>TRBV12-3/TRBV12-4|.|11
ASSRKGGTEAF
>TRBV7-6|.|13
ASSPGETPNYGYT
>TRBV20-1|.|11
SARVGGSYEQY
>TRBV6-5|many|10
ASSYRGYEQY